Sequencing of this T cell receptor (beta chain) was carried out in a study of OX40 agonist ivuxolimab in advanced cancers. The study's findings and limits: The antigen specificity of the peripheral T cells (those that were expanded) was not determined. Average numbers of expanded clones were greater in CD8+ T cells than in CD4+.

Assay used: immunoSEQ multiplex PCR; TCRdb lists only in-frame clones, some missing. The sample records some 84,000 clones, about 91% being singletons. This clone is a singleton in its sample. Antigen specificity is unknown. CDR3 length: 17 amino acids. Anyone with autoimmune disease history or systemic immunosuppression was excluded. Baseline, cycle 4 day 1, and cycle 7 day 1 were the blood sampling points. The V call is TRBV21-1, the J call TRBJ2-7. TRBV21-1 is a listed pseudogene. Specimen: CD4+ or CD8+ T cells sorted from blood, collected in a trial of the OX40 agonist ivuxolimab. The source of this sequence is an adult with an advanced solid tumor such as melanoma, head and neck, liver or kidney cancer. For the CDR3, the DNA is TGTGCCAGCACTACGAGGGGAACACCAGCGAGGGACCGAGAGCAGTACGTC. Its translation: CASTTRGTPARDREQYV.